This is a list of T cell receptor beta chains from one sample in a study of cytomegalovirus exposure and HLA in healthy donors. Using immunoSEQ multiplex PCR, the repertoire was profiled, and TCRdb retains in-frame clones only, with some absent. This sample yields some 180,000 clones, of which about 13% are seen a single time; about 7.8% belongs to the top ten. Input material: PBMCs. These receptors were obtained from a man in his fifties in good health and CMV-seropositive. CDR3s include the opening cysteine and the closing phenylalanine or tryptophan. A D gene is named only where the DNA matches it firmly. The size field is filled for only some rows; it gives once, few, many or a size class.

>TRBJ1-6|NA|TRBV7-2|16|NA
TGTGCCAGCAGCTTAGGACAGGCCCTCTATAATTCACCCCTCCACTTT
CASSLGQALYNSPLHF
>TRBJ2-4|TRBD2|TRBV5-1|19|NA
TGCGCCAGCGGCGATGGGTCTAGCGGGGGGGCCTTTGGCAAAAACATTCAGTACTTC
CASGDGSSGGAFGKNIQYF
>TRBJ1-4|TRBD1|TRBV7-2|15|few
TGTGCCAGCAGCCTCAACAGGGGGCCTAATGAAAAACTGTTTTTT
CASSLNRGPNEKLFF
>TRBJ2-4|TRBD2|TRBV2|12|NA
TGTGCCAGCAGTAGCGGGGGAAACATTCAGTACTTC
CASSSGGNIQYF
>TRBJ2-5|TRBD2|TRBV7-2|15|NA
TGTGCCAGCAGCCAAGATCGGGGGGGCCGAGAGACCCAGTACTTC
CASSQDRGGRETQYF
>TRBJ2-5|NA|TRBV25-1|14|NA
TGTGCCAGCAGTGACCCCCTAGTAGGCGAGACCCAGTACTTC
CASSDPLVGETQYF
>TRBJ2-5|TRBD2|TRBV30|14|few
TGTGCCTGGAGTGTACTGCGGGGGGGTGAGACCCAGTACTTC
CAWSVLRGGETQYF
>TRBJ2-3|TRBD1|TRBV29-1|15|NA
TGCAGCGTTGTGAAGGGACAGGGGGCCACAGATACGCAGTATTTT
CSVVKGQGATDTQYF
>TRBJ1-4|NA|TRBV5-6|14|few
TGTGCCAGCAGCCGGAGAGCAACTAATGAAAAACTGTTTTTT
CASSRRATNEKLFF
>TRBJ1-1|NA|TRBV6-5|11|NA
TGTGCCAGTCACCTGGGGGGGTACGCTTTCTTT
CASHLGGYAFF
>TRBJ1-2|NA|TRBV4-1|16|few
TGCGCCAGCAGCCAAGCAGGAGGGGGAGGGGCGAGCGGCTACACCTTC
CASSQAGGGGASGYTF
>TRBJ1-5|NA|TRBV29-1|12|few
TGCAGCGTTGCACAGGATAACACGCCCCAGCATTTT
CSVAQDNTPQHF
>TRBJ2-3|NA|TRBV5-4|15|few
TGTGCCAGCAGCAACCTAGCGCATAGCACAGATACGCAGTATTTT
CASSNLAHSTDTQYF
>TRBJ1-1|NA|TRBV5-6|14|few
TGTGCCAGCAGCTTGGGACAGCGTATCGCTGAAGCTTTCTTT
CASSLGQRIAEAFF
>TRBJ1-1|NA|TRBV12-5|13|NA
TGTGCTAGTGGAAGAACAGGGTTCGCTGAAGCTTTCTTT
CASGRTGFAEAFF
>TRBJ2-7|NA|TRBV11-2|16|NA
TGTGCCAGCAGCTTACTCACCCAGACAGGTAACTACGAGCAGTACTTC
CASSLLTQTGNYEQYF
>TRBJ2-5|NA|TRBV5-1|13|few
TGCGCCAGCAGCTTGGTGGAGAACGAGACCCAGTACTTC
CASSLVENETQYF
>TRBJ2-2|TRBD1|TRBV15|14|NA
TGTGCCACCTCGGGACAGGCGTTCACCGGGGAGCTGTTTTTT
CATSGQAFTGELFF
>TRBJ1-6|NA|TRBV5-1|14|NA
TGCGCCAGCAGCTTGGAACAGCCTAATTCACCCCTCCACTTT
CASSLEQPNSPLHF
>TRBJ1-1|NA|TRBV10-3|14|NA
TGTGCCATCAGTTCCTTCGGGGGGGGCACTGAAGCTTTCTTT
CAISSFGGGTEAFF
>TRBJ1-5|TRBD1|TRBV2|14|NA
TGTGCCAGCAGCGGGACAGGCCGCGCGTGGCCCCAGCATTTT
CASSGTGRAWPQHF
>TRBJ1-2|NA|TRBV5-5|15|few
TGTGCCAGCAGCAGAAAGGGGGAGACTAACTATGGCTACACCTTC
CASSRKGETNYGYTF
>TRBJ1-4|NA|TRBV5-1|13|few
TGCGCCAGCAGCTTGTACAGGAATGAAAAACTGTTTTTT
CASSLYRNEKLFF
>TRBJ2-2|TRBD1|TRBV6-4|15|NA
TGTGCCAGCAGAAGGGACAGGGCGAACACCGGGGAGCTGTTTTTT
CASRRDRANTGELFF
>TRBJ2-2|TRBD1|TRBV5-1|15|NA
TGCGCCAGTACGGCCGGGACAGCGAACACCGGGGAGCTGTTTTTT
CASTAGTANTGELFF
>TRBJ1-2|TRBD1|TRBV5-1|14|NA
TGCGCCAGCAGCCAAGACAGGGGGAGCTATGGCTACACCTTC
CASSQDRGSYGYTF
>TRBJ1-1|NA|TRBV7-2|14|few
TGTGCCAGCAGACCTACCACAGGACACACTGAAGCTTTCTTT
CASRPTTGHTEAFF